By proportion, the clone carrying this T cell receptor beta chain is medium-sized. Its antigen is undetermined. This sample is part of a study of CD8 T cells in ankylosing spondylitis. Libraries of TCR beta came from quantitative 5'-RACE with molecular barcodes. TCRdb fed the 5' RACE reads into MiXCR, producing one record per CDR3 protein. In the table there are a few hundred thousand distinct CDR3 sequences, 20% to 25% of which are singletons. The study's findings and limits: Matched ankylosing spondylitis synovial fluid reportedly showed significant enrichment of disease-linked clones. Among TCR beta sequences, a motif of under ten highly homologous variants appeared characteristic of ankylosing spondylitis blood. Some of these motif variants have turned up before, in reports on reactive arthritis synovial fluid and blood. Those disease-linked clones were CD8+; they were also relatively rare in peripheral blood.

CDR1 SQVTM and CDR2 ANQGSEA come from the germline V gene. Trimming took off 4 bases at V and 2 bases at J, with 10 bases between the two ends. The CDR3 spans 13 residues. Sequenced sample: blood, either unsorted or a sorted T cell fraction (not recorded which). The TCR originated in a male donor with ankylosing spondylitis. V gene TRBV29-1 combines with J gene TRBJ2-3; D perhaps matches TRBD2 (6 bases). The CDR3 sequence is CSVGASDTDTQYF. For the CDR3, the DNA is TGCAGCGTTGGGGCTAGCGACACAGATACGCAGTATTTT.